This T cell receptor beta chain is drawn from a study of cytomegalovirus exposure and HLA in healthy donors. Overall study: Previous work identified roughly 120 million unique TCR beta sequences from roughly 170 million T cells.

V was shortened by 3 bases and J by 8 bases, with 10 bases between the two germline ends. The length of the CDR3 is 13 residues. Per germline, CDR1 MNHNS and CDR2 SASEGT. Vbeta (60) and Jbeta (13) primers were used in the PCR. Source study methods: Roughly 11 million shared chains were among around 80 million unique TCR beta chains counted in a later analysis. The data were produced by immunoSEQ multiplex PCR, yet TCRdb's version contains in-frame clones alone and is incomplete. The DNA gave D and trimming, while V, J and clone size come from that table. The sample records more than 200,000 clones, around 80% being singletons. Turning to this clone: Its antigen is unknown.

The study, taken as a whole, reports: In an earlier analysis, most TCR beta V segments were productive about 87% or about 30% of the time. A later analysis linked more than 15,000 TCR beta sequences to HLA alleles at 0.05 false discovery rate.

The chain links TRBV6-1 to TRBJ2-2; D is ambiguous. The receptor comes from a man aged 35-49 years in good health and CMV-seropositive. Sequencing input: PBMCs. The CDR3 is CASSEFPGGELFF. CDR3 nucleotides: TGTGCCAGCAGTGAGTTTCCAGGTGGGGAGCTGTTTTTT.